These T cell receptor beta chains were read from a single sample in a study of technical replicates of blood from several donors. Here immunoSEQ multiplex PCR was the method, and the copy in TCRdb shows in-frame clones only, minus some. The sample yields 95,000 or so clones, around 96% seen once. Sequenced material: T cells isolated from PBMCs. These receptors were collected from a human donor in good health. Both conserved end residues are part of each CDR3. A D gene is named only where the DNA matches it firmly. Size values are once, few and many counts, or a class for expanded clones, and some rows have none.

j_gene	v_gene	abundance	d_gene	CDR3aa
TRBJ1-5	TRBV27	.	.	CASSIRQLNQPQHF
TRBJ2-7	TRBV4-3	.	TRBD2	CASSQEGAPTSGRFFYEQYF
TRBJ2-3	TRBV19	.	.	CASSIQVKRPTDTQYF
TRBJ2-5	TRBV11-2	.	.	CASSLMAVETQYF
TRBJ1-5	TRBV10-3	.	TRBD1	CAIQDRGGNQPQHF
TRBJ2-7	TRBV5-1	.	.	CASSLGLGSYEQYF
TRBJ2-3	TRBV4-3	.	TRBD2	CASSPVAGGSTDTQYF
TRBJ1-2	TRBV11-1	.	.	CASSVTGNYGYTF
TRBJ2-7	TRBV27	.	.	CASRPRQSTYEQYF
TRBJ2-2	TRBV6-6	.	TRBD2	CASSLGLAGTGELFF
TRBJ2-5	TRBV2	.	TRBD2	CASIRTSASQETQYF
TRBJ2-1	TRBV25-1	.	.	CASSEYAGEGEQFF
TRBJ2-1	TRBV15	.	TRBD2	CATSRGLAGAFSEQFF
TRBJ2-2	TRBV27	.	TRBD1	CASSFLDREYFPGELFF
TRBJ1-4	TRBV18	.	TRBD1	CASSQGTESNEKLFF
TRBJ2-7	TRBV9	.	TRBD1	CASSPRTGSYEQYF
TRBJ1-4	TRBV6-5	.	.	CASSPRGEKLFF
TRBJ2-3	TRBV6-5	once	TRBD2	CASRKGLAGADTQYF
TRBJ1-1	TRBV14	.	.	CASSKEELTEAFF
TRBJ2-7	TRBV28	.	.	CASRQTGVQPAYEQYF
TRBJ2-2	TRBV9	once	.	CASSKGQNTGELFF
TRBJ2-7	TRBV9	.	TRBD2	CASSVATSATYEQYF
TRBJ1-1	TRBV29-1	.	.	CSVEGGRNTEAFF
TRBJ2-7	TRBV7-6	.	.	CASSGGTGTSYEQYF
TRBJ2-3	TRBV6-5	.	.	CASSYRTEGDTQYF
TRBJ1-5	TRBV7-2	.	.	CASSGQFGNQPQHF
TRBJ1-1	TRBV19	.	.	CASSMQGGTEAFF
TRBJ1-2	TRBV11-3	.	TRBD1	CASSRRDSYIGGYTF
TRBJ2-7	TRBV9	few	.	CASSRSSGGAFYEQYF
TRBJ2-6	TRBV9	.	TRBD2	CASSLPLAGSSGANVLTF
TRBJ1-4	TRBV10-2	.	.	CASSEGGGNEKLFF
TRBJ1-5	TRBV27	.	.	CASTGEVLQHQPQHF
TRBJ1-2	TRBV30	.	.	CAWSAQDRIPIPYGYTF
TRBJ1-5	TRBV27	.	.	CASSSVYSNQPQHF
TRBJ1-3	TRBV28	.	.	CASSDFYSGNTIYF
TRBJ2-3	TRBV5-4	.	TRBD2	CASSLAAASTDTQYF
TRBJ2-7	TRBV6-1	.	.	CASRLSGPNRRLQYF
TRBJ2-7	TRBV6-1	medium-sized	TRBD1	CASSEARGGTGLYEQYF
TRBJ2-1	TRBV7-9	.	.	CASSLAGKISDEQFF
TRBJ2-7	TRBV9	.	.	CASSVGNSGSYEQYF
TRBJ2-5	TRBV2	.	.	CASSVNLRETQYF
TRBJ2-1	TRBV4-3	.	.	CASSQAVLSYEEQFF
TRBJ2-1	TRBV28	.	TRBD2	CASLPPGLAAYNEQFF
TRBJ1-1	TRBV5-6	.	TRBD1	CASSFSGQGSGGAFF
TRBJ1-3	TRBV9	.	TRBD1	CASSAGTGWGNTIYF
TRBJ1-4	TRBV7-9	.	.	CASSGGTFNEKLFF
TRBJ2-1	TRBV2	.	.	CASSGSWSEQFF
TRBJ2-7	TRBV10-3	.	.	CAISVQVSYEQYF
TRBJ2-1	TRBV11-3	.	TRBD2	CASSRGLAATNEQFF
TRBJ2-1	TRBV27	.	.	CASSFWSGNEQFF
TRBJ2-7	TRBV2	.	.	CASSKSFYEQYF
TRBJ2-1	TRBV7-2	.	.	CASSSYRVDEQFF
TRBJ2-7	TRBV30	.	.	CAWSEGGYSYEQYF
TRBJ2-7	TRBV7-2	once	.	CASSLRTGLEQYF
TRBJ2-3	TRBV7-3	.	TRBD2	CASSLGPSGSADTQYF
TRBJ1-2	TRBV19	.	TRBD1	CASLYRDRGGYTF
TRBJ2-2	TRBV5-1	.	.	CASSVDQALTGELFF
TRBJ2-3	TRBV6-5	.	.	CASRTVTDTQYF
TRBJ2-1	TRBV27	.	.	CASSLSLGEAYNEQFF